This TCR beta chain stems from a study of cytomegalovirus exposure and HLA in healthy donors. V was cut by 3 bases and J by 3 bases, with 13 bases left in between. The CDR3 contains 14 residues. Per germline, CDR1 SGDLS and CDR2 YYNGEE. The PCR employed 60 Vbeta primers together with 13 Jbeta primers. Clones were sequenced by immunoSEQ multiplex PCR, and TCRdb holds only the in-frame ones, with some missing. Seen here are nearly 110,000 clones, approximately 81% observed once, and the top ten hold around 2.3%. This rearrangement joins TRBV9 to TRBJ2-7, with D unclear. The sequencing sample was made of PBMCs. The TCR was taken from a man younger than 40 in good health and CMV-seronegative. CDR3 sequence reads: CASSAETGFYEQYF. The CDR3 DNA is TGTGCCAGCAGCGCCGAAACCGGTTTCTACGAGCAGTACTTC.